These T cell receptor beta chains were read from a single sample in a study of blood T cell repertoires in COVID-19. Method: immunoSEQ multiplex PCR; TCRdb's copy keeps in-frame clones and lacks some. The sample yields around 140,000 clones, about 89% seen once. What was sequenced was peripheral blood. These receptors originate from a man in his sixties with COVID-19, enrolled during active disease. The conserved cysteine and the conserved F or W are not part of the CDR3 here.

J: TRBJ1-5; V: TRBV19; CDR3: ASSSEGVSNQPQH
J: TRBJ2-2; V: TRBV29-1; CDR3: SPNSGGANTGELF
J: TRBJ2-5; V: TRBV7-9; CDR3: ASSLGQGAGETQY
J: TRBJ2-1; V: TRBV19; CDR3: ASSRVDFQGNEQF
J: TRBJ2-3; V: TRBV28; CDR3: ASATRTSGGDTQY
J: TRBJ2-3; V: TRBV3-1/TRBV3-2; CDR3: ASSRKPGLANLRDTQY
J: TRBJ1-1; V: TRBV12-3/TRBV12-4; CDR3: ATRGHLNTEAF
J: TRBJ2-7; V: TRBV11-2; CDR3: ASSLIELGVISYEQY
J: TRBJ1-1; V: TRBV5-5; CDR3: ASRWGLNTEAF
J: TRBJ2-1; V: TRBV19; CDR3: ASSITGGGAYNEQF
J: TRBJ2-7; V: TRBV9; CDR3: ASSPVAGLDEQY
J: TRBJ2-1; V: TRBV6-5; CDR3: ASSAPTRPYNEQF
J: TRBJ1-5; V: TRBV7-2; CDR3: ASSSAGNQPQH
J: TRBJ2-5; V: TRBV27; CDR3: ASSLFFAGTSGGETQY
J: TRBJ1-6; V: TRBV19; CDR3: ASSMRESNHSPLH
J: TRBJ2-7; V: TRBV4-3; CDR3: ASSQEGRGTYEQY
J: TRBJ1-5; V: TRBV2; CDR3: ASSGQEYYNQPQH
J: TRBJ2-1; V: TRBV9; CDR3: ASSVGETLAYNEQF
J: TRBJ2-7; V: TRBV3-1/TRBV3-2; CDR3: ASSADSYEQY
J: TRBJ1-6; V: TRBV9; CDR3: ASSAAGGRYNSPLH
J: TRBJ2-2; V: TRBV27; CDR3: ASSPIWGGANTGELF
J: TRBJ1-2; V: TRBV18; CDR3: ASSPGGNYGYT
J: TRBJ1-5; V: TRBV5-1; CDR3: ASSPYGTGNQPQH
J: TRBJ1-2; V: TRBV7-2; CDR3: ASSARQGVGYGYT
J: TRBJ2-1; V: TRBV5-4; CDR3: ASSSVEAPGNEQF
J: TRBJ1-1; V: TRBV5-1; CDR3: ASSLAGSNTEAF
J: TRBJ2-1; V: TRBV19; CDR3: ASSIDGGSDEQF
J: TRBJ1-6; V: TRBV5-1; CDR3: ASSETVENSPLH
J: TRBJ2-1; V: TRBV7-8; CDR3: ASSSRARGTNEQF
J: TRBJ2-1; V: TRBV7-8; CDR3: ASSLDSGAYNEQF
J: TRBJ1-2; V: TRBV5-6; CDR3: ASSFWAAGGYT
J: TRBJ2-3; V: TRBV6-5; CDR3: ASSLTGGGTDTQY
J: TRBJ2-7; V: TRBV5-1; CDR3: ASSYTTGDYEQY
J: TRBJ2-5; V: TRBV5-1; CDR3: ASQRDLQETQY
J: TRBJ2-7; V: TRBV7-9; CDR3: ASSLAGSSYEQY
J: TRBJ2-5; V: TRBV5-8; CDR3: ASSPWTGETQY
J: TRBJ2-3; V: TRBV19; CDR3: ASHSVQGGTDTQY
J: TRBJ2-1; V: TRBV12-3/TRBV12-4; CDR3: ASSFFNEQF
J: TRBJ1-1; V: TRBV9; CDR3: ASSVGSGWGEAF
J: TRBJ1-6; V: TRBV30; CDR3: AWRTGDNSPLH
J: TRBJ2-3; V: TRBV27; CDR3: ASSTGLSTDTQY
J: TRBJ2-5; V: TRBV12-3/TRBV12-4; CDR3: ASSLAGRETQY
J: TRBJ2-5; V: TRBV5-6; CDR3: ASSLAWDSQETQY
J: TRBJ1-1; V: TRBV4-1; CDR3: ASSPGQGAGNTEAF
J: TRBJ1-1; V: TRBV4-2; CDR3: ASSQGNREAF
J: TRBJ2-7; V: TRBV7-3; CDR3: ASSPTTGYEQY
J: TRBJ1-1; V: TRBV7-8; CDR3: ASSLLLGRNTEAF
J: TRBJ2-1; V: TRBV5-1; CDR3: ASSLGLADYNEQF
J: TRBJ2-3; V: TRBV10-2; CDR3: ASSDVRVADTQY
J: TRBJ1-6; V: TRBV27; CDR3: ASSFTGLSPLH
J: TRBJ1-6; V: TRBV5-1; CDR3: ASRLDRGISPLH
J: TRBJ1-3; V: TRBV3-1/TRBV3-2; CDR3: ASSQDLPETGGGGNTIY
J: TRBJ1-5; V: TRBV2; CDR3: ASDREVTNGNQPQH
J: TRBJ2-1; V: TRBV7-2; CDR3: ASSLASRFGEQF